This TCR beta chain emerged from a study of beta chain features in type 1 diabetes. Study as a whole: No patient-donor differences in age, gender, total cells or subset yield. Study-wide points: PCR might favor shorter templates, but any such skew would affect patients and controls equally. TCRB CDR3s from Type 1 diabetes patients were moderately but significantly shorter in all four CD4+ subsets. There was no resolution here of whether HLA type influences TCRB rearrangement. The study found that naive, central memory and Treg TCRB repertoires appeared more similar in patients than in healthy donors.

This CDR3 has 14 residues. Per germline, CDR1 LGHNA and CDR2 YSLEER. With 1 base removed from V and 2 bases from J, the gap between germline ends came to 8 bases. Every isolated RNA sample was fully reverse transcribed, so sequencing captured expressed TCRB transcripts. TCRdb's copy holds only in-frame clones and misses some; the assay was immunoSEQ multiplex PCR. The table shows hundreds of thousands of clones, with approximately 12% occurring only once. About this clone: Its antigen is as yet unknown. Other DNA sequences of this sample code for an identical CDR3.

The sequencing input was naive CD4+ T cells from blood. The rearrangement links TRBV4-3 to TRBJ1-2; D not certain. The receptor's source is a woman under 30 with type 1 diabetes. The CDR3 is CASSQAGVNYGYTF. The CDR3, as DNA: TGCGCCAGCAGCCAAGCTGGAGTAAACTATGGCTACACCTTC.